This is a list of T cell receptor beta chains from one sample in a study of cytomegalovirus exposure and HLA in healthy donors. The data were produced by immunoSEQ multiplex PCR, yet TCRdb's version contains in-frame clones alone and is incomplete. The sample has some 150,000 clones, over 65% seen once; the top ten hold approximately 1.8%. The material sequenced was PBMCs. The receptors shown here come from a female donor in good health and CMV-seropositive. CDR3s include the opening cysteine and the closing phenylalanine or tryptophan. The order of the fields is V gene, clone size, D gene, J gene, CDR3 DNA, CDR3 protein. D genes are given only for firm matches. Clone size appears in some rows only: once, few, many, or a class for an expanded clone.

>TRBV5-4|once|-|TRBJ2-1
TGTGCCAGCAGCACAGAACAGGGATCTCTCAATGAGCAGTTCTTC
CASSTEQGSLNEQFF
>TRBV11-2|-|-|TRBJ2-3
TGTGCCAGCAGCCGAGATACAGGGATCTACCGGGATACGCAGTATTTT
CASSRDTGIYRDTQYF
>TRBV29-1|once|TRBD2|TRBJ2-1
TGCAGCGTTGAAGATTGGGGGGGCAATGAGCAGTTCTTC
CSVEDWGGNEQFF
>TRBV7-2|few|TRBD2|TRBJ2-7
TGTGCCAGCAGCCCCTTCGGGGGGAACTACGAGCAGTACTTC
CASSPFGGNYEQYF
>TRBV10-2|-|-|TRBJ1-2
TGCGCCAGCAGTGTGCGACTGGGCTATGGCTACACCTTC
CASSVRLGYGYTF
>TRBV27|-|-|TRBJ1-6
TGTGCCAGCAGTTCTCAGACATCCCGAAGGTCACCCCTCCACTTT
CASSSQTSRRSPLHF
>TRBV7-9|few|-|TRBJ2-7
TGTTCCAGCAGGTCGACTGACTACGAGCAGTACTTC
CSSRSTDYEQYF
>TRBV10-3|-|TRBD1|TRBJ1-5
TGTGCCATCAGTGAACAGGGGTACAATCAGCCCCAGCATTTT
CAISEQGYNQPQHF
>TRBV5-4|-|TRBD2|TRBJ2-3
TGTGCCAGCAGCCCTAGCGGGGCTCGCACAGATACGCAGTATTTT
CASSPSGARTDTQYF
>TRBV18|-|TRBD2|TRBJ2-7
TGTGCCAGCTCCCAACGGACTAGCGGGGGGGATTCCTACGAGCAGTACTTC
CASSQRTSGGDSYEQYF
>TRBV19|once|TRBD1|TRBJ2-3
TGTGCCAGTATCGGGACAGCTCGCACAGATACGCAGTATTTT
CASIGTARTDTQYF
>TRBV5-5|once|TRBD2|TRBJ2-5
TGTGCCAGCAGCTTGGGACTAGCGGCCGCCCAAGAGACCCAGTACTTC
CASSLGLAAAQETQYF
>TRBV29-1|-|TRBD1|TRBJ1-2
TGCAGCGTTGAAGCCCTACCGGGACAGGGTTCAAGTGAGGGGATTTATGGCTACACCTTC
CSVEALPGQGSSEGIYGYTF
>TRBV7-9|-|TRBD2|TRBJ2-5
TGTGCCAGCAGCTGGAAAGCGGGAGGTTTCCAAGAGACCCAGTACTTC
CASSWKAGGFQETQYF
>TRBV18|-|TRBD1|TRBJ2-7
TGTGCCAGCTCACCACTCCGGGACAGGGGGTCCTACGAGCAGTACTTC
CASSPLRDRGSYEQYF
>TRBV11-2|-|TRBD1|TRBJ2-7
TGTGCCAGCAGCCCAGACAGGGGCCAATACGAGCAGTACTTC
CASSPDRGQYEQYF
>TRBV6-6|-|-|TRBJ2-5
TGTGCCAGCAGTAAGCCGGGGGCGGGAGAATGGGAGACCCAGTACTTC
CASSKPGAGEWETQYF
>TRBV27|once|-|TRBJ2-2
TGTGCCAGCAGTGAGCGGGACACGAACACCGGGGAGCTGTTTTTT
CASSERDTNTGELFF
>TRBV9|-|TRBD2|TRBJ2-1
TGTGCCAGCAGCGTGTCTCCGGGACTAGCGGATGAGCAGTTCTTC
CASSVSPGLADEQFF
>TRBV7-9|-|TRBD2|TRBJ2-3
TGTGCCAGCAGCTTTAATAGCGGGGGAACAGATACGCAGTATTTT
CASSFNSGGTDTQYF
>TRBV20-1|-|-|TRBJ2-1
TGCAGTGCTATACTAGTGTATGAGCAGTTCTTC
CSAILVYEQFF